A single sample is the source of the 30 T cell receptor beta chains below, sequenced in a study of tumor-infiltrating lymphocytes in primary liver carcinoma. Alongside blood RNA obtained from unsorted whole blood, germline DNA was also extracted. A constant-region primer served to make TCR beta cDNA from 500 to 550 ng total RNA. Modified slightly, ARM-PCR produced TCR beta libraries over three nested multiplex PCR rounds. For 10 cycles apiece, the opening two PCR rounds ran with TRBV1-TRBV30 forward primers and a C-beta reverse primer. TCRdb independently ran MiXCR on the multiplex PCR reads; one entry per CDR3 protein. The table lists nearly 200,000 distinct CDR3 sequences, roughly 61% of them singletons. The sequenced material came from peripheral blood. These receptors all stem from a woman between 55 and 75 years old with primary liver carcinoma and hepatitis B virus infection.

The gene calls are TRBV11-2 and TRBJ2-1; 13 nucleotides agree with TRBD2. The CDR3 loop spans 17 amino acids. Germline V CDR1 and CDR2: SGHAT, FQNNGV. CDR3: CTSSRILAGGPGDEQFF. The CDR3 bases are TGTACTAGCAGCAGGATACTAGCGGGAGGGCCGGGGGATGAGCAGTTCTTC. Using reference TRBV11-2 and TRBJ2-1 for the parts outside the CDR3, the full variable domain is EAGVAQSPRYKIIEKRQSVAFWCNPISGHATLYWYQQILGQGPKLLIQFQNNGVVDDSQLPKDRFSAERLKGVDSTLKIQPAKLEDSAVYLCTSSRILAGGPGDEQFFGPGTRLTVL.

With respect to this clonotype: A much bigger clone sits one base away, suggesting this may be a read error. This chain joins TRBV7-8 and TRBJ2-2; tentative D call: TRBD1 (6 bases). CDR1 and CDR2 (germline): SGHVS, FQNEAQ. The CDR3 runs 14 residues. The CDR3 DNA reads TGTGCCAGCAGATATAACAGGGCCGCCGGGGACCTGTTTTTT. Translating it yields CASRYNRAAGDLFF.

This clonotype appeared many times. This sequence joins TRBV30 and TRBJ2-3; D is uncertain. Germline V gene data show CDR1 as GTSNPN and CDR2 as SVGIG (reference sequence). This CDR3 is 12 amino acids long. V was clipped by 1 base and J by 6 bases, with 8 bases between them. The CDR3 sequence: CAWSGLGDTQYF. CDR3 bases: TGTGCCTGGAGTGGCTTGGGTGATACGCAGTATTTT.

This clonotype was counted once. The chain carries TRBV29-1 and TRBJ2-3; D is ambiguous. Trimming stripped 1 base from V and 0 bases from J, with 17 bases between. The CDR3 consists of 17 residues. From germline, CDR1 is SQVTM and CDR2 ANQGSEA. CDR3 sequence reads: CSVEGLDQTYSTDTQYF. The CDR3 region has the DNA TGCAGCGTTGAAGGGCTGGATCAAACATATAGCACAGATACGCAGTATTTT.

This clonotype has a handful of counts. This chain's CDR3 is CASSTVGGETQYF. The CDR3 coding sequence is TGCGCCAGCAGTACTGTAGGGGGAGAGACCCAGTACTTC. The chain employs TRBV5-1 and TRBJ2-5; D possibly corresponds to TRBD1 (6 bases). The CDR3 spans 13 residues. The germline V and J ends were trimmed by 5 bases and 4 bases, with 12 bases remaining between them. Germline CDR1 is SGHRS and CDR2 is YFSETQ.

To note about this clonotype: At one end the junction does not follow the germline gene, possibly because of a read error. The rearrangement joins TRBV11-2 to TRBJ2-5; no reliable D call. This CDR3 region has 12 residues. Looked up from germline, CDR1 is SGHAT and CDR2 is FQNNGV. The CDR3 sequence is CASSLDGRSRYF. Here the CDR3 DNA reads TGTGCTAGCAGCTTAGATGGGCGCAGCCGGTACTTC.

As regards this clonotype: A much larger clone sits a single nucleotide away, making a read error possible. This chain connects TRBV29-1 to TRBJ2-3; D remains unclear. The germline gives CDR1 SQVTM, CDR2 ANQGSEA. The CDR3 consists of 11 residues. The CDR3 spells CGAPVGDTQYF. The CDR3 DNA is TGCGGCGCTCCCGTGGGGGATACGCAGTATTTT.

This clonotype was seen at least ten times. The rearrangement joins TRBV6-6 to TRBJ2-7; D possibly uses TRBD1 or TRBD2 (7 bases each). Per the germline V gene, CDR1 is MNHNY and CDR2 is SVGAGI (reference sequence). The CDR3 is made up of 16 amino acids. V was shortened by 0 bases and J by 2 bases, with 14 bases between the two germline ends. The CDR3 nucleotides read TGTGCCAGCAGTTACTCGGGGGGGACAGCTACCTACGAGCAGTACTTC. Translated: CASSYSGGTATYEQYF.

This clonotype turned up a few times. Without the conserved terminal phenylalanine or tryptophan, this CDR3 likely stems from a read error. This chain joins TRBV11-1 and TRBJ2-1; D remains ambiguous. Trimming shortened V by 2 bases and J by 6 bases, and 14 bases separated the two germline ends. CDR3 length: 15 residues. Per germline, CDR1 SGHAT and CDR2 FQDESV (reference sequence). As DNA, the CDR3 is TGTGCCAGCAGCTTAATCGACGGGCCCTGCAATGAGCAGTTCCTC. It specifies CASSLIDGPCNEQFL.

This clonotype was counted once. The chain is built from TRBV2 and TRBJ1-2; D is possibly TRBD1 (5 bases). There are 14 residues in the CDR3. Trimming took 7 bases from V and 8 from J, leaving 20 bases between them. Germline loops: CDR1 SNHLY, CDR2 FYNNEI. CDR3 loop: CASIGEAGNGGYTF. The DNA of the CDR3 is TGTGCCAGCATCGGTGAGGCAGGGAACGGCGGCTACACCTTC.

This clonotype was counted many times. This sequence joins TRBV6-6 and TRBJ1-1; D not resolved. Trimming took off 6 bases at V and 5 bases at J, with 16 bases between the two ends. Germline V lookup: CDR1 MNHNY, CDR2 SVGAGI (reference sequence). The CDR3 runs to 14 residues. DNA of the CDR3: TGTGCCAGCAGGGCCCCCGGGTCACAGACTGAAGCTTTCTTT. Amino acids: CASRAPGSQTEAFF.

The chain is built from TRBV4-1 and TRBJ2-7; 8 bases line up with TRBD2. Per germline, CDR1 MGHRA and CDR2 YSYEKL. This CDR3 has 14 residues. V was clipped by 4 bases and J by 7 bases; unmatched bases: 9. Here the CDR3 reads CASSPKTSAEEQYF. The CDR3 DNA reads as TGCGCCAGCAGCCCTAAGACTAGCGCAGAGGAGCAGTACTTC.

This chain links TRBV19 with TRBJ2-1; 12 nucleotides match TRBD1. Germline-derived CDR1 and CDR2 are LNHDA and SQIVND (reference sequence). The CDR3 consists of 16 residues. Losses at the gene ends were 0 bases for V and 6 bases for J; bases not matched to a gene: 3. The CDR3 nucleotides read TGTGCCAGTAGTATAGAGGGACAGGGGGCCCCCAATGAGCAGTTCTTC. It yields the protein CASSIEGQGAPNEQFF.

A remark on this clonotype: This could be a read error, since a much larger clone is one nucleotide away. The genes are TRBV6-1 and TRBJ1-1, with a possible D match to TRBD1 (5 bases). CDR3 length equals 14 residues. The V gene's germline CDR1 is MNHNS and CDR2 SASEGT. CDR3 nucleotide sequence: TGTGCCAGCAGTGAAATGGGGGTTAACATTGAAGCTTTCTTT. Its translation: CASSEMGVNIEAFF.

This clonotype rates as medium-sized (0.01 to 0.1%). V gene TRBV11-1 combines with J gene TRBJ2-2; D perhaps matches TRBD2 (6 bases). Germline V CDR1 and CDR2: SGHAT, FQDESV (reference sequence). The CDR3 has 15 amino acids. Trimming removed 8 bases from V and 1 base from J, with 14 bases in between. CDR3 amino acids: CASGRGRLNTGELFF. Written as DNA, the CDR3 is TGTGCCAGCGGTCGGGGGAGGCTGAACACCGGGGAGCTGTTTTTT.

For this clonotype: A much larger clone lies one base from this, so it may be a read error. DNA for the CDR3: TGTGCCAGCAGTGAGCCGGGGGGCCCCTACGAGGAGTACTTC. Amino acids: CASSEPGGPYEEYF. The chain combines TRBV6-1 with TRBJ2-7, with D possibly matching TRBD2 (7 bases). Germline CDR1 MNHNS, CDR2 SASEGT. This CDR3 has 14 amino acids.

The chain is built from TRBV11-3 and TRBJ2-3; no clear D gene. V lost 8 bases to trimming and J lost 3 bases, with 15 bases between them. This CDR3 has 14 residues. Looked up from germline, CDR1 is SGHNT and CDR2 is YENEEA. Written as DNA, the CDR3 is TGTGCCAGCGGTACCTCATACGGGACAGATACGCAGTATTTT. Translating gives CASGTSYGTDTQYF.

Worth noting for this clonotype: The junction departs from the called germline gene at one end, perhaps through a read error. Written as DNA, the CDR3 is TGTGCCGGCAGTTACTCGCGGGCAGGGGGAGAGACCCAGTACTTC. Amino acids: CAGSYSRAGGETQYF. The gene calls are TRBV6-6 and TRBJ2-5; 7 bases fit TRBD1. Germline V lookup: CDR1 MNHNY, CDR2 SVGAGI (reference sequence). The CDR3 loop spans 15 amino acids.

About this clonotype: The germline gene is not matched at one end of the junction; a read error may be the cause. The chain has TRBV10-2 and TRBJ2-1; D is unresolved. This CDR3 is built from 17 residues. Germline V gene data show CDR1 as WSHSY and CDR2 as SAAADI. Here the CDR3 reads CASSDPLTDVSYIERFF. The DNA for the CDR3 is TGCGCCAGCAGTGACCCACTAACCGACGTCTCCTACATTGAGCGGTTCTTC.

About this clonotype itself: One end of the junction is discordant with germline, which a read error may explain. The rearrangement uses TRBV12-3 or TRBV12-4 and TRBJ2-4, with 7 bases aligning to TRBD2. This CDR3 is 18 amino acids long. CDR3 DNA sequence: TGTACCAGCAGTCTCCGGCGCGGGGGAGAGCTAGCCAAAAACATTCAGTACTTC. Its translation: CTSSLRRGGELAKNIQYF.

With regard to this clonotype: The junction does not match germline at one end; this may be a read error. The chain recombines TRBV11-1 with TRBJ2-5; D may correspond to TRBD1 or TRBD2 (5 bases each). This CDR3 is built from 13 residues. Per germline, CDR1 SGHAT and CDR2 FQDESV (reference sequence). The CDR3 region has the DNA TGTGCTAGCAGAAACCGGGACCACGGCACCCAGTACTTC. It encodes CASRNRDHGTQYF.

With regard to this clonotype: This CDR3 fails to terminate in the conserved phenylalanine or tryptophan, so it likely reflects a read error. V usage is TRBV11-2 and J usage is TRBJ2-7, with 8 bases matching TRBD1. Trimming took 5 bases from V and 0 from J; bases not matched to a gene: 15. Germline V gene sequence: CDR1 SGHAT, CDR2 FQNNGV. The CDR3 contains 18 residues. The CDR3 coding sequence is TGTGCCAGCAGCAGCTCATCGGGCGGGACAGGCAGCTCCTACGAGCAGTACATC. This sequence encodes CASSSSSGGTGSSYEQYI.

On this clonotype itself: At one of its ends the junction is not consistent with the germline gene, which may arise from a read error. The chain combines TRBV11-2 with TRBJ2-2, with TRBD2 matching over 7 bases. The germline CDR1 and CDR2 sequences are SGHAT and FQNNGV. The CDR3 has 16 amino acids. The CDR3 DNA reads TGTGCTAGCAGCTTAACCGGCGGGAGAAATACCGGGGAGCTGTTTTTT. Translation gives CASSLTGGRNTGELFF. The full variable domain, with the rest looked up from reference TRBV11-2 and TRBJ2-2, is EAGVAQSPRYKIIEKRQSVAFWCNPISGHATLYWYQQILGQGPKLLIQFQNNGVVDDSQLPKDRFSAERLKGVDSTLKIQPAKLEDSAVYLCASSLTGGRNTGELFFGEGSRLTVL.

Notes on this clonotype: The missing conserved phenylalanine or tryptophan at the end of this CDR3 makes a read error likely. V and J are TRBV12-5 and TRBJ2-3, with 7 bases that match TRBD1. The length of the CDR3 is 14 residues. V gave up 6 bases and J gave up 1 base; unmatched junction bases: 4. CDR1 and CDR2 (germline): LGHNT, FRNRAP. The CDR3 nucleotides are TGTGCTAGTGGACGCGGACAGGGCACAGATACGCAGTATTCT. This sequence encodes CASGRGQGTDTQYS.

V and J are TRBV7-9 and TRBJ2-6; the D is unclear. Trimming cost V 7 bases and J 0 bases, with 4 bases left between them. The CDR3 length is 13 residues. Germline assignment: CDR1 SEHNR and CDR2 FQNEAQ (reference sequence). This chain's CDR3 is CASTTSGANVLTF. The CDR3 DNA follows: TGTGCCAGCACCACCTCTGGGGCCAACGTCCTGACTTTC. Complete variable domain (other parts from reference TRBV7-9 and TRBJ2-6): DTGVSQNPRHKITKRGQNVTFRCDPISEHNRLYWYRQTLGQGPEFLTYFQNEAQLEKSRLLSDRFSAERPKGSFSTLEIQRTEQGDSAMYLCASTTSGANVLTFGAGSRLTVL.

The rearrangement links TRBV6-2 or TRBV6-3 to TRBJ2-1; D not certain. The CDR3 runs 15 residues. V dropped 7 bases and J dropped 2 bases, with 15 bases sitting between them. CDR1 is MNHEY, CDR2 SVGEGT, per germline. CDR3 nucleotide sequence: TGTGCCAGCATGGGTAGTACCCGGCCCTACAATGAGCAGTTCTTC. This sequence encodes CASMGSTRPYNEQFF.

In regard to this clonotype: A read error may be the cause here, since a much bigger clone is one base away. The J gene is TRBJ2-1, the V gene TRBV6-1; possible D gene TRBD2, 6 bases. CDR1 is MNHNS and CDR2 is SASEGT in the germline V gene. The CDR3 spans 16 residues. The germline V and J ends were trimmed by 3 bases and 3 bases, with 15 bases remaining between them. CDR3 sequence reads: CASSERVSGLYNEQFF. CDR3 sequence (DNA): TGTGCCAGCAGTGAGAGGGTCAGCGGGCTCTACAATGAGCAGTTCTTC.

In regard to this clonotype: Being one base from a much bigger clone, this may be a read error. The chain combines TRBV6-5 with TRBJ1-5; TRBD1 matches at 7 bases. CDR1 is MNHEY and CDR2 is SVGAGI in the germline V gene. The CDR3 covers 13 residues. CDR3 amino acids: CVSTGDWNQPQHF. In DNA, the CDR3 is TGTGTCAGCACAGGGGACTGGAATCAGCCCCAGCATTTT.

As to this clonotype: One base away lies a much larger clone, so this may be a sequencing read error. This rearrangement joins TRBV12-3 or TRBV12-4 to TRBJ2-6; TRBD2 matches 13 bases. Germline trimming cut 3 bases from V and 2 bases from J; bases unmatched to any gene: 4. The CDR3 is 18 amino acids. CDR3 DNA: TGTGCCAGCAGTTTCCGGACTAGCGGGAGTCCTGGGGCCAACGTCCTGACTTTC. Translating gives CASSFRTSGSPGANVLTF.

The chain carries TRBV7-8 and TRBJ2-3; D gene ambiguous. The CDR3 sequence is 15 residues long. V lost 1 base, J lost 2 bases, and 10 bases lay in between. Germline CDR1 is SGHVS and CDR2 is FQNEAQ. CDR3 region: CASSLGVGTTDTQYF. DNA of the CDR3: TGTGCCAGCAGCTTAGGGGTGGGAACCACAGATACGCAGTATTTT.